A single T cell receptor beta chain is shown here with its context. From blood CD8+ and CD4+ T cells, TCR beta sequences were generated. The TEMRA cells underwent FACS enrichment, while the CD8+ and CD4+ T cells underwent negative isolation. These data are taken from a study of CD8 T cells in Susac syndrome. RNA was extracted with the RNeasy kit, and a quantity of about 0.45 to 1 ug was reverse transcribed using random hexamers. By means of immunoSEQ multiplex PCR, TCR beta CDR3 spanning 54 Vbeta and 13 Jbeta underwent amplification. From the immunoSEQ multiplex PCR reads, TCRdb called clonotypes with MiXCR, one entry per CDR3 protein. The sample has about 53,000 distinct CDR3 sequences; more than 85% are singletons. This CDR3 contains 14 residues. Germline V CDR1 and CDR2: SGHVS, FQNEAQ. The V end lost 5 bases, the J end lost 1 base, and 12 bases lay between the germline ends.

What was sequenced was CD8+ T cells from PBMCs. The chain employs TRBV7-8 and TRBJ2-7; D tentatively reads TRBD1 or TRBD2 (6 bases each). The sequence derives from a human donor with Susac syndrome. As DNA, the CDR3 is TGTGCCAGCAGCCCGCCGGGGGCATCCTACGAGCAGTACTTC. Translated, it gives CASSPPGASYEQYF.